Listed below are T cell receptor beta chains from one sample, sequenced in a study of naive and memory T cell subsets. TCRdb called the UMI-ligation and nested PCR reads again in MiXCR, with one record for every CDR3 protein. Of roughly 83,000 distinct CDR3 sequences in the sample, 11% were seen once. Specimen: naive CD4+ T cells from blood. All receptors come from a human donor in good health. Each CDR3 is given with its conserved first and last residue. The order of the fields is D gene, clone size, J gene, V gene, CDR3 protein, CDR3 DNA. The D gene is left open where the match is weak. Only part of the rows carry a size: once, few, many, or a class if the clone is expanded.

d_call: NA
clone_size: few
j_call: TRBJ2-3
v_call: TRBV5-8
cdr3_aa: CASSLRAPADTQYF
cdr3_nt: TGTGCCAGCAGCCTACGGGCTCCGGCGGATACGCAGTATTTT

d_call: NA
clone_size: many
j_call: TRBJ1-1
v_call: TRBV7-2
cdr3_aa: CASSKTLNTEAFF
cdr3_nt: TGTGCCAGCAGCAAGACACTGAACACTGAAGCTTTCTTT

d_call: NA
clone_size: NA
j_call: TRBJ2-3
v_call: TRBV28
cdr3_aa: CASTTWGGQGDTQYF
cdr3_nt: TGTGCCAGCACCACTTGGGGGGGGCAGGGAGATACGCAGTATTTT

d_call: NA
clone_size: NA
j_call: TRBJ2-5
v_call: TRBV12-3/TRBV12-4
cdr3_aa: CASSPNLPGETQYF
cdr3_nt: TGTGCCAGCAGCCCTAATCTACCTGGAGAGACCCAGTACTTC

d_call: NA
clone_size: NA
j_call: TRBJ2-7
v_call: TRBV12-3/TRBV12-4
cdr3_aa: CASSRHGEQYF
cdr3_nt: TGTGCCAGCAGTCGACACGGCGAGCAGTACTTC

d_call: TRBD1
clone_size: few
j_call: TRBJ2-6
v_call: TRBV4-3
cdr3_aa: CASSQDEGASGANVLTF
cdr3_nt: TGCGCCAGCAGCCAAGATGAGGGGGCCTCTGGGGCCAACGTCCTGACTTTC

d_call: NA
clone_size: many
j_call: TRBJ1-6
v_call: TRBV20-1
cdr3_aa: CSARGPRDAPNSPLHF
cdr3_nt: TGCAGTGCTAGGGGACCCCGGGACGCCCCTAATTCACCCCTCCACTTT

d_call: NA
clone_size: few
j_call: TRBJ2-1
v_call: TRBV21-1
cdr3_aa: CASSKVRKTSGNSYNEQFF
cdr3_nt: TGTGCCAGCAGCAAAGTGAGGAAGACTAGCGGTAACTCATACAATGAGCAGTTCTTC

d_call: NA
clone_size: NA
j_call: TRBJ1-1
v_call: TRBV10-2
cdr3_aa: CASSESGSGGTEAFF
cdr3_nt: TGCGCCAGCAGTGAGTCTGGTAGTGGGGGTACTGAAGCTTTCTTT

d_call: NA
clone_size: NA
j_call: TRBJ2-2
v_call: TRBV24-1
cdr3_aa: CATSEWPNTGELFF
cdr3_nt: TGTGCCACCAGTGAATGGCCGAACACCGGGGAGCTGTTTTTT

d_call: TRBD1
clone_size: NA
j_call: TRBJ1-4
v_call: TRBV14
cdr3_aa: CASSQAFGQGSGKLFF
cdr3_nt: TGTGCCAGCAGCCAAGCCTTCGGACAGGGGAGTGGAAAACTGTTTTTT

d_call: NA
clone_size: many
j_call: TRBJ1-5
v_call: TRBV7-8
cdr3_aa: CASSLAHGNQPQHF
cdr3_nt: TGTGCCAGCAGCTTAGCGCACGGAAATCAGCCCCAGCATTTT

d_call: NA
clone_size: NA
j_call: TRBJ1-6
v_call: TRBV28
cdr3_aa: CAAGGRTGHF
cdr3_nt: TGTGCCGCGGGCGGGAGGACGGGCCACTTT

d_call: TRBD1
clone_size: NA
j_call: TRBJ1-3
v_call: TRBV7-8
cdr3_aa: CASSPQGTGAGNTIYF
cdr3_nt: TGTGCCAGCAGCCCGCAAGGGACAGGGGCTGGAAACACCATATATTTT

d_call: NA
clone_size: many
j_call: TRBJ2-1
v_call: TRBV6-2/TRBV6-3
cdr3_aa: CASSPTRTHNEQFF
cdr3_nt: TGTGCCAGCAGCCCAACCCGGACACACAATGAGCAGTTCTTC